This record covers a single T cell receptor beta chain. Its specific antigen is unknown. Per-nucleotide qualities are absent, and no much larger clonotype sits a single base away. The CDR3, cysteine through phenylalanine, is 15 amino acids long. The retained sequence is limited to the CDR3, 45 bases, with the frame set at the first base. Reading the germline V gene (reference sequence) gives CDR1 LNHNV and CDR2 YYDKDF. Germline trimming amounts to 5 bases on V and 2 bases on J, with 5 as the count of junction bases outside the gene matches. The data were taken from a study of blood T cells in healthy people across ages (dated by TCRdb to between 2014 and 2017). In terms of the full investigation: In model experiments, template switching captured about one uniquely barcoded TCR beta cDNA molecule for every two T cells. To track age-related changes in TCR beta repertoire diversity, the study relied on deep sequencing normalized with unique cDNA molecular identifiers. Donors were grouped into four age groups: young (average 16 years), middle-aged (roughly 38), aged (around 56) and long-lived (less than 85). To avoid experimental bias, donors of different ages were spread randomly across the sequencing lanes. For two donors (one aged 18 to 30 and one aged 80 or older), the study analyzed two additional independent replicas of 1 million unique cDNA reads from the same blood draw. The paper as a whole reports these results and caveats: Observed TCR beta diversity per million T cells fell roughly linearly with age, and a significant reduction was already apparent by age around 44. Estimates of total diversity based on one million sequenced T cells were considered lower bounds and underestimates. Compared with the aged group, the long-lived group had more naive CD4+ T cells, fewer expanded clones and increased TCR diversity, a pattern suggesting age selection. Donor CMV infection status was unknown, potentially confounding age-related changes in expanded clonotypes. Conclusive comparison of naive and antigen-experienced compartments was prevented by the profiling of bulk unsorted PBMCs. A strong correlation was found between observed TCR beta diversity and the percentage of naive T cells measured by flow cytometry.

Libraries were built with 5' RACE. The sequencing machine was an Illumina HiSeq 2500. A second PCR of roughly 6 to 12 cycles was performed with a sample-barcoded 5' primer and a J-beta primer mix. A unique molecular identifier was introduced onto each TCR beta cDNA molecule by a template-switch 5' adaptor carrying 12 random nucleotides. Each sample yielded at least 3 million CDR3-containing paired-end reads. All of the RNA was converted into first-strand cDNA using the Mint cDNA synthesis kit, with a TRBC-specific oligonucleotide serving as the primer. Following uracil-DNA glycosylase treatment, a first 18-cycle PCR with universal primers M1SS and BC2_uni_R was performed on all cDNA. For the original study's pipeline: For normalization, 1 million high-quality reads, each with a distinct molecular identifier, were randomly selected from each sample. Reads sharing molecular identifiers were discarded rather than binned into consensus sequences. CDR3 identification, clonotype clustering and error correction used MiTCR with a Q25 quality threshold and the strictest error-elimination algorithm. Lower-bound total TCR beta diversity was estimated with a nonparametric unseen species model using Euler transformation. TCRdb passed the public sequencing reads through fastp at Q25 and MiXCR, retaining productive beta sequences. Identical CDR3 protein sequences are pooled into one entry, listed with their most common genes and DNA. TCRdb, not the original authors, processed these V and J calls. The sample table shows hundreds of thousands of distinct CDR3 sequences, and roughly 40% are seen once. The ten largest clones capture 10% to 15% of the sample.

Donors were under 40 systemically healthy Caucasian individuals from Russia aged roughly 6 to 100 years. About 10 milliliters of peripheral blood were drawn from each donor into EDTA-treated Vacutainer tubes. Ficoll-Paque density-gradient centrifugation was used to isolate PBMCs, with at least 7 million per sample. Trizol reagent was used to extract total RNA from the PBMCs, yielding at least 6 micrograms per sample. For every donor, flow cytometry on a PBMC aliquot measured the percentage of naive CD45RAhigh/CD27high T cells. The chain joins TRBV15 to TRBJ2-2, with 7 bases aligning to TRBD1. Specimen: blood. The sequence derives from a man between 18 and 29 years old in good health. Read as DNA, the sequence is TGTGCCACCAGCCTCGACAGGGTTAACACCGGGGAGCTGTTTTTT. The encoded protein is CATSLDRVNTGELFF.